This paragraph reports one T cell receptor (beta chain). The data are from a study of blood T cell repertoires in COVID-19. In the study overall: Whether acute or convalescent, the COVID-19 samples came from the United States, Italy and Spain. Nucleic acid was either cDNA or gDNA, and it came from T cells, B-cell-depleted T cells, or PBMCs.

Original processing notes: Researchers report that nucleated cell counts were estimated from reference gene primer amplification. The assay was immunoSEQ multiplex PCR, and TCRdb's table has in-frame clones only and misses some. V and J calls and clone size are as listed in that table; D and trimming were resolved from the DNA. Of some 150,000 clones listed, approximately 85% are singletons. This sequence was found in a man in his 60s who had recovered from COVID-19. Input material: peripheral blood.

In nucleotides, the CDR3 is TGTGCCAGCAGCTATCGCGCTACTAGCGGGGGTACCTACGAGCAGTACTTC. Translating gives CASSYRATSGGTYEQYF. This chain links TRBV7-3 with TRBJ2-7, with 11 bases that match TRBD2. Trimming cost V 4 bases and J 2 bases; bases outside gene matches: 10. The CDR3 length is 17 residues. In germline, CDR1 is SGHTA, CDR2 FQGTGA.